A selection of T cell receptor beta chains follows, all from one sample in a study of blood T cell repertoires in COVID-19. The data were produced by immunoSEQ multiplex PCR, yet TCRdb's version contains in-frame clones alone and is incomplete. The sample comprises under 350,000 clones, about 89% of which are singletons, and roughly 2.6% rests with the top ten. Sequenced material: PBMCs or T cells enriched from blood (not recorded which). Every receptor here comes from a woman aged 18-30 years who had recovered from COVID-19. Both conserved end residues are part of each CDR3. The D gene is left open where the match is weak. Part of the rows lack a size; the others show once, few, many or a class for expanded clones.

j_call | clone_size | d_call | v_call | cdr3_aa | cdr3_nt
TRBJ2-1 | . | . | TRBV28 | CASSLRAWGPGDEQFF | TGTGCCAGCAGTTTAAGGGCATGGGGCCCGGGGGATGAGCAGTTCTTC
TRBJ1-2 | . | . | TRBV30 | CAWTARGLYGGYTF | TGTGCCTGGACCGCACGGGGTCTCTACGGTGGCTACACCTTC
TRBJ2-1 | once | TRBD2 | TRBV7-8 | CASSWSGGAIIYNEQFF | TGTGCCAGCAGCTGGAGCGGGGGGGCTATAATTTACAATGAGCAGTTCTTC
TRBJ1-2 | once | . | TRBV19 | CASSIRGNYGYTF | TGTGCCAGTAGTATTCGAGGGAACTATGGCTACACCTTC
TRBJ1-5 | few | . | TRBV10-3 | CAISEDRGIQPQHF | TGTGCCATCAGTGAGGATCGGGGAATCCAGCCCCAGCATTTT
TRBJ1-2 | . | . | TRBV27 | CASSAQSGAYGYTF | TGTGCCAGCAGTGCCCAGTCTGGGGCGTATGGCTACACCTTC
TRBJ2-2 | . | TRBD2 | TRBV5-1 | CASSLAASGGNTGELFF | TGCGCCAGCAGCTTGGCTGCTAGCGGGGGAAACACCGGGGAGCTGTTTTTT
TRBJ2-7 | . | . | TRBV12-3/TRBV12-4 | CASRRGTRYEQYF | TGTGCCAGCCGGAGGGGTACGCGCTACGAGCAGTACTTC
TRBJ2-5 | . | . | TRBV29-1 | CSVGSRQSFQETQYF | TGCAGCGTTGGATCTAGGCAAAGCTTTCAAGAGACCCAGTACTTC
TRBJ1-2 | . | TRBD1 | TRBV5-5 | CASSLGTGRNYGYTF | TGTGCCAGCAGCCTCGGGACAGGGAGAAACTATGGCTACACCTTC
TRBJ1-2 | . | . | TRBV5-8 | CASSLGGPYGYTF | TGTGCCAGCAGCTTGGGCGGCCCCTATGGCTACACCTTC
TRBJ2-7 | . | TRBD2 | TRBV27 | CASSPSSGRRYEQYF | TGTGCCAGCAGTCCATCTAGCGGGAGAAGGTACGAGCAGTACTTC
TRBJ2-7 | . | TRBD2 | TRBV18 | CASSETSGLSYEQYF | TGTGCCAGCTCCGAGACTAGCGGGCTATCCTACGAGCAGTACTTC
TRBJ2-2 | . | . | TRBV28 | CASNMRGRGWSGELFF | TGTGCCAGCAACATGAGGGGCAGGGGATGGTCCGGGGAGCTGTTTTTT
TRBJ1-2 | . | . | TRBV6-5 | CASRIGGEGGYTF | TGTGCCAGCAGGATCGGGGGGGAGGGTGGCTACACCTTC
TRBJ1-6 | . | TRBD1 | TRBV7-9 | CASSIQGDPSPLHF | TGTGCCAGCAGCATTCAGGGGGATCCTTCACCCCTCCACTTT
TRBJ1-3 | . | TRBD1 | TRBV5-6 | CASFYRGAGNTIYF | TGTGCCAGCTTCTACAGGGGAGCCGGAAACACCATATATTTT
TRBJ2-3 | few | . | TRBV27 | CASSLLAYTDTQYF | TGTGCCAGCAGTTTACTAGCGTATACAGATACGCAGTATTTT
TRBJ2-7 | . | . | TRBV6-5 | CASSYYQDRYFGEQYF | TGTGCCAGCAGTTACTACCAGGACAGATATTTCGGGGAGCAGTACTTC
TRBJ1-1 | . | . | TRBV5-1 | CASSLIEGEAFF | TGCGCCAGCAGCCTGATTGAGGGAGAAGCTTTCTTT
TRBJ2-3 | . | TRBD2 | TRBV9 | CASSAGSGAADTQYF | TGTGCCAGCAGCGCGGGTAGCGGGGCGGCGGATACGCAGTATTTT
TRBJ1-1 | . | . | TRBV3-1/TRBV3-2 | CASSRQVNTEAFF | TGTGCCAGCAGCCGACAGGTGAACACTGAAGCTTTCTTT
TRBJ1-1 | . | . | TRBV27 | CASRSLRGEAFF | TGTGCCAGCAGATCGCTAAGGGGTGAAGCTTTCTTT
TRBJ2-5 | . | . | TRBV5-8 | CASSLVGLQVETQYF | TGTGCCAGCAGCTTGGTCGGTCTGCAAGTAGAGACCCAGTACTTC
TRBJ2-2 | . | TRBD1 | TRBV18 | CASSPGQALNTGELFF | TGTGCCAGCTCACCCGGACAGGCCTTAAACACCGGGGAGCTGTTTTTT
TRBJ1-3 | . | . | TRBV4-1 | CASSQVGESSGNTIYF | TGCGCCAGCAGCCAAGTTGGGGAGAGCTCTGGAAACACCATATATTTT
TRBJ1-3 | . | . | TRBV30 | CAWSVGGTGNTIYF | TGTGCCTGGAGTGTAGGCGGGACTGGAAACACCATATATTTT
TRBJ1-1 | . | . | TRBV11-2 | CASSRGQTIPEAFF | TGTGCCAGCAGCCGAGGACAGACTATCCCTGAAGCTTTCTTT
TRBJ2-7 | . | TRBD1 | TRBV6-5 | CASSYLGTGFTYEQYF | TGTGCCAGCAGTTACTTGGGGACAGGGTTCACCTACGAGCAGTACTTC
TRBJ1-5 | . | TRBD1 | TRBV7-9 | CASTGGGQPQHF | TGTGCCAGCACAGGGGGCGGCCAGCCCCAGCATTTT
TRBJ1-2 | few | . | TRBV7-6 | CASNLTRFIDYGYTF | TGTGCCAGCAATCTCACGCGGTTCATCGACTATGGCTACACCTTC
TRBJ2-7 | . | . | TRBV19 | CASSIVGSSYEQYF | TGTGCCAGTAGTATAGTTGGCAGCTCCTACGAGCAGTACTTC
TRBJ1-2 | . | . | TRBV6-5 | CASSYGTLTTNYGYTF | TGTGCCAGCAGTTACGGGACTCTTACTACTAACTATGGCTACACCTTC
TRBJ1-2 | . | TRBD1 | TRBV3-1/TRBV3-2 | CASSQGGQGRGYTF | TGTGCCAGCAGCCAAGGGGGACAGGGACGAGGCTACACCTTC
TRBJ2-1 | . | TRBD1 | TRBV6-5 | CASIIRDSYNEQFF | TGTGCCAGCATCATCCGGGACAGCTACAATGAGCAGTTCTTC
TRBJ2-1 | . | TRBD2 | TRBV27 | CASSQRELYNEQFF | TGTGCCAGCAGCCAGCGGGAGTTATACAATGAGCAGTTCTTC
TRBJ2-1 | . | TRBD2 | TRBV2 | CASSTGTSGREQFF | TGTGCCAGCAGTACCGGGACTAGCGGGAGGGAGCAGTTCTTC
TRBJ2-3 | . | TRBD2 | TRBV11-3 | CASSHGERGVTDTQYF | TGTGCCAGCAGCCATGGCGAGCGGGGGGTCACAGATACGCAGTATTTT
TRBJ1-6 | . | . | TRBV27 | CASSWGQNNSPLHF | TGTGCCAGCAGTTGGGGACAAAATAATTCACCCCTCCACTTT
TRBJ2-7 | once | TRBD1 | TRBV5-4 | CASSKAGQGVSYEQYF | TGTGCCAGCAGCAAAGCAGGACAGGGGGTCTCCTACGAGCAGTACTTC
TRBJ2-1 | . | . | TRBV13 | CASTGRGHKFF | TGTGCCAGCACCGGGCGGGGCCATAAGTTCTTC
TRBJ1-2 | . | . | TRBV27 | CASSLSRQSYGYTF | TGTGCCAGCAGTTTATCTCGACAGAGCTATGGCTACACCTTC
TRBJ1-1 | . | . | TRBV6-5 | CASMDSGTEAFF | TGTGCCAGCATGGACAGTGGCACTGAAGCTTTCTTT
TRBJ2-5 | . | . | TRBV11-3 | CASSYGRNLAGGETQYF | TGTGCCAGCAGCTATGGTCGGAATCTAGCAGGCGGGGAGACCCAGTACTTC
TRBJ1-3 | . | . | TRBV19 | CASRRTTDIGNTIYF | TGTGCCAGTAGACGCACGACAGATATTGGAAACACCATATATTTT
TRBJ1-5 | . | . | TRBV19 | CASSISGLNQPQHF | TGTGCCAGTAGTATTTCAGGGCTCAATCAGCCCCAGCATTTT
TRBJ1-4 | few | . | TRBV6-6 | CASSTRRGGSNEKLFF | TGTGCCAGCAGCACCCGAAGGGGAGGGTCTAATGAAAAACTGTTTTTT
TRBJ1-4 | . | TRBD1 | TRBV4-1 | CASSQDVGDRARKESEKLFF | TGCGCCAGCAGCCAAGATGTAGGCGACAGGGCCCGCAAGGAGAGTGAAAAACTGTTTTTT
TRBJ1-6 | . | TRBD1 | TRBV7-9 | CASSLEGQNNSPLHF | TGTGCCAGCAGCTTAGAGGGACAGAATAATTCACCCCTCCACTTT
TRBJ2-5 | . | . | TRBV5-4 | CASTRGQQETQYF | TGTGCCAGCACGAGAGGCCAGCAAGAGACCCAGTACTTC
TRBJ2-1 | . | TRBD2 | TRBV7-9 | CASSLVGVAGRSYNEQFF | TGTGCCAGCAGCTTAGTAGGAGTAGCGGGACGTTCCTACAATGAGCAGTTCTTC
TRBJ2-3 | . | TRBD2 | TRBV7-9 | CASSPLGGGASTDTQYF | TGTGCCAGCAGCCCTCTGGGCGGGGGGGCTAGCACAGATACGCAGTATTTT